Below are 23 T cell receptor beta chains sequenced from a single sample in a study of T-cell reconstitution after alpha-beta-depleted transplantation in children. Construction of the TCRbeta library involved unique molecular identifiers. TCRdb re-analysed the PCR reads in MiXCR, keeping a single row per CDR3 protein. The sample has 90,000 to 100,000 distinct CDR3 sequences; more than 20% are singletons. The sequenced sample was PBMCs, obtained before TCRalphabeta/CD19-depleted stem cell transplant. Every receptor here comes from a boy between 2 and 10 years old with acute lymphoblastic leukemia, due to receive a stem cell transplant.

V is TRBV20-1 and J is TRBJ2-1, with TRBD1 identical over 11 bases. This CDR3 has 14 residues. V was clipped by 6 bases and J by 7 bases; unmatched bases: 8. CDR1 is DFQATT and CDR2 is SNEGSKA in the germline V gene (reference sequence). In DNA form, the CDR3 reads TGCAGTGCCGTACGGGACAGGGGGTTGAATGAGCAGTTCTTC. It codes for CSAVRDRGLNEQFF.

This clonotype was found a few times. The chain combines TRBV20-1 with TRBJ2-1; TRBD2 matches at 7 bases. The V gene end was trimmed by 6 bases and the J gene end by 4 bases; junction bases not matched to a gene: 6. The length of the CDR3 is 13 residues. CDR1 and CDR2 from the germline V gene are DFQATT and SNEGSKA (reference sequence). This CDR3 reads CSAPGGEYNEQFF. The CDR3 DNA follows: TGCAGTGCCCCTGGGGGGGAATACAATGAGCAGTTCTTC.

The chain is built from TRBV20-1 and TRBJ2-7; TRBD2 might be the D (6 bases). From germline, CDR1 is DFQATT and CDR2 SNEGSKA (reference sequence). V lost 1 base, J lost 4 bases, and 17 bases lay in between. This CDR3 has 15 amino acids. As DNA, the CDR3 is TGCAGTGCTAGAGTGGTAGCGGCCAAGACTTACGAGCAGTACTTC. Its translation: CSARVVAAKTYEQYF.

V is TRBV12-3 or TRBV12-4 and J is TRBJ2-5; no clear D gene. V lost 6 bases and J 1 base, leaving 9 bases between the germline ends. The CDR3 consists of 13 residues. The CDR3 nucleotides read TGTGCCAGCAGCCCAGGACCCCAAGAGACCCAGTACTTC. This sequence encodes CASSPGPQETQYF.

This clonotype showed up just a few times. The V gene is TRBV4-3, the J gene TRBJ2-2; TRBD2 aligns across 8 bases. With V trimmed by 3 bases and J by 3 bases, 0 bases remained unmatched. Germline CDR1 reads LGHNA; CDR2 reads YSLEER. CDR3 length: 14 amino acids. The CDR3 spells CASSQGLDTGELFF. As DNA, the CDR3 is TGCGCCAGCAGCCAGGGACTAGACACCGGGGAGCTGTTTTTT.

This clonotype was counted a few times. The chain joins TRBV28 to TRBJ2-5, with 8 bases that match TRBD2. Germline CDR1 and CDR2: MDHEN and SYDVKM. Losses at the gene ends were 5 bases for V and 5 bases for J; bases not matched to a gene: 4. The CDR3 sequence is 13 residues long. The CDR3: CASSRTSSETQYF. CDR3 bases: TGTGCCAGCAGTCGGACTAGCAGTGAGACCCAGTACTTC.

This clonotype was detected only a few times. The V and J genes are TRBV5-1 and TRBJ2-1; 8 bases agree with TRBD1. CDR3 length equals 16 residues. The V gene's germline CDR1 is SGHRS and CDR2 YFSETQ. V shed 1 base, J shed 11 bases, and the junction held 14 bases outside the gene matches. CDR3 loop: CASSLTYGTGIKQQFF. In DNA form, the CDR3 reads TGCGCCAGCAGCTTGACCTACGGGACAGGAATTAAACAGCAGTTCTTC. Combining the CDR3 with reference TRBV5-1 and TRBJ2-1 gives the whole variable domain KAGVTQTPRYLIKTRGQQVTLSCSPISGHRSVSWYQQTPGQGLQFLFEYFSETQRNKGNFPGRFSGRQFSNSRSEMNVSTLELGDSALYLCASSLTYGTGIKQQFFGPGTRLTVL.

J is TRBJ2-1 and V is TRBV5-1; 14 bases agree with TRBD2. This CDR3 has 16 amino acids. CDR1 and CDR2 (germline): SGHRS, YFSETQ. The ends lost 4 bases at V and 9 bases at J; junction bases unmatched: 9. DNA of the CDR3: TGCGCCAGCAGCATTTCTAAGGGGACTAGCGGGAGTGAGCAGTTCTTC. Protein sequence: CASSISKGTSGSEQFF.

The chain has TRBV11-2 and TRBJ2-3; the D gene is possibly TRBD2 (6 bases). The CDR3 sequence is 15 residues long. The V and J ends lost 0 bases and 8 bases respectively, with 15 bases between them. Germline values: CDR1 SGHAT, CDR2 FQNNGV. This chain's CDR3 is CASSLDLSGGTTQYF. CDR3 bases: TGTGCCAGCAGCTTAGATCTTAGCGGAGGGACTACGCAGTATTTT.

The V call is TRBV20-1, the J call TRBJ2-1, with D possibly TRBD2 on 6 matching bases. Trimming stripped 3 bases from V and 9 bases from J, with 21 bases between. Germline-derived CDR1 and CDR2 are DFQATT and SNEGSKA (reference sequence). This CDR3 is 15 amino acids long. CDR3 in amino acids: CSARPPGGGAIEQFF. DNA of the CDR3: TGCAGTGCTAGGCCCCCTGGCGGAGGGGCGATTGAGCAGTTCTTC.

The chain has TRBV7-2 and TRBJ2-1; TRBD2 matches 10 bases. This CDR3 region has 16 residues. Trimming cost V 3 bases and J 3 bases; bases outside gene matches: 5. Per germline, CDR1 SGHTA and CDR2 FQGNSA. CDR3: CASSFAGLAVYNEQFF. The CDR3 nucleotides are TGTGCCAGCAGCTTCGCTGGACTAGCGGTCTACAATGAGCAGTTCTTC.

The chain carries TRBV5-5 and TRBJ2-2; 10 nucleotides line up with TRBD2. This CDR3 is built from 18 residues. V shed 0 bases, J shed 9 bases, and the junction held 14 bases outside the gene matches. The germline CDR1 and CDR2 sequences are SGHKS and YYEKEE (reference sequence). CDR3 loop: CASSLGTSGVMTGRELFF. In DNA, the CDR3 is TGTGCCAGCAGCTTGGGGACTAGCGGAGTGATGACAGGCCGGGAGCTGTTTTTT.

This chain joins TRBV20-1 and TRBJ1-1; D is ambiguous. Per germline, CDR1 DFQATT and CDR2 SNEGSKA (reference sequence). The CDR3 has 16 residues. V shed 3 bases and J shed 4 bases, with 21 bases lying between them. The CDR3 region is CSASTWSDGGSTEAFF. As DNA, the CDR3 is TGCAGTGCTAGTACGTGGTCGGACGGAGGTAGCACTGAAGCTTTCTTT.

This clonotype was detected only a few times. V usage is TRBV10-2 and J usage is TRBJ2-7; 9 nucleotides align to TRBD2. Per the germline V gene, CDR1 is WSHSY and CDR2 is SAAADI. V lost 6 bases to trimming and J lost 0 bases; unmatched junction nucleotides: 3. This CDR3 spans 14 amino acids. The CDR3 region has the DNA TGCGCCAGCAGGCGGGAGGGCACCTCCTACGAGCAGTACTTC. Protein sequence: CASRREGTSYEQYF.

This chain joins TRBV12-3 or TRBV12-4 and TRBJ2-7; D is unresolved. The CDR3 loop spans 13 amino acids. V lost 5 bases to trimming and J lost 6 bases, with 14 bases between them. DNA for the CDR3: TGTGCCAGCAGTCTTCGGTCCCTAGGCGAGCAGTACTTC. Protein sequence: CASSLRSLGEQYF.

The J gene is TRBJ2-3, the V gene TRBV12-3 or TRBV12-4, with TRBD1 identical over 7 bases. V shed 1 base, J shed 2 bases, and the junction held 3 bases outside the gene matches. This CDR3 comprises 15 residues. The CDR3 region has the DNA TGTGCCAGCAGTTTAGGAGGGGGCGTCACAGATACGCAGTATTTT. It encodes CASSLGGGVTDTQYF.

In this sample, this clonotype turned up a few times. This chain links TRBV12-3 or TRBV12-4 with TRBJ2-6; D is perhaps TRBD2 (5 bases). CDR3 length: 15 amino acids. V was trimmed by 6 bases and J by 1 base, leaving 10 bases between them. The CDR3 sequence: CASSRDYSGANVLTF. For the CDR3, the DNA is TGTGCCAGCAGCAGAGACTATTCTGGGGCCAACGTCCTGACTTTC.

The chain joins TRBV20-1 to TRBJ2-2; TRBD2 might be the D (6 bases). The CDR3 is made up of 16 amino acids. Germline CDR1 reads DFQATT; CDR2 reads SNEGSKA (reference sequence). V shed 7 bases and J shed 4 bases, with 22 bases lying between them. The CDR3: CSGRRRRRAGTGELFF. The DNA for the CDR3 is TGCAGTGGGAGGCGTAGGCGGAGGGCGGGCACCGGGGAGCTGTTTTTT.

V gene TRBV7-3 combines with J gene TRBJ2-5; D is perhaps TRBD2 (5 bases). The germline V gene encodes CDR1 SGHTA and CDR2 FQGTGA. V was pared by 2 bases and J by 4 bases, with 11 bases between. This CDR3 has 14 amino acids. The chain's CDR3 is CASSLGEGAETQYF. CDR3 coding DNA: TGTGCCAGCAGCTTAGGAGAGGGTGCAGAGACCCAGTACTTC.

There are a few counts of this clonotype. The chain is built from TRBV30 and TRBJ2-1; TRBD1 matches 8 bases. V was clipped by 2 bases and J by 7 bases; unmatched bases: 4. The germline gives CDR1 GTSNPN, CDR2 SVGIG (reference sequence). CDR3 length: 13 amino acids. The CDR3 region has the DNA TGTGCCTGGAGTCAACGACAGGGGAATGAGCAGTTCTTC. Protein product: CAWSQRQGNEQFF.

Here the CDR3 reads CASSDRARTEAFF. In DNA, the CDR3 is TGTGCCAGCAGTGACAGGGCTCGCACTGAAGCTTTCTTT. This chain uses TRBV27 with TRBJ1-1; 7 bases agree with TRBD1. There are 13 residues in the CDR3. Losses at the gene ends were 5 bases for V and 4 bases for J; bases not matched to a gene: 4. From germline, CDR1 is MNHEY and CDR2 SMNVEV (reference sequence).

This clonotype was recorded a few times. The chain carries TRBV20-1 and TRBJ1-6; 10 bases line up with TRBD1. This CDR3 is 17 amino acids long. V lost 0 bases, J lost 5 bases, and 7 bases stayed unmatched. Germline assignment: CDR1 DFQATT and CDR2 SNEGSKA (reference sequence). CDR3 sequence (DNA): TGCAGTGCTAGAGATCCCGGACAGGGGGTGGATAATTCACCCCTCCACTTT. This sequence encodes CSARDPGQGVDNSPLHF.

This rearrangement joins TRBV18 to TRBJ2-7; D unclear. With 3 bases removed from V and 4 bases from J, the gap between germline ends came to 13 bases. In germline, CDR1 is KGHSH, CDR2 LQKENI. The CDR3 covers 14 residues. CDR3 nucleotide sequence: TGTGCCAGCTCACCTGTCCGAAATCGATACGAGCAGTACTTC. This sequence encodes CASSPVRNRYEQYF.